The 12 T cell receptor beta chains below come from one sample, sequenced in a study of early T cells in non-severe SARS-CoV-2 infection. One entry per CDR3 protein, called by TCRdb with MiXCR from the 5' RACE reads. The sample includes around 75,000 distinct CDR3 sequences, about 9% of them seen just once. The material sequenced was whole blood. These receptors all come from an adult who was a healthcare worker with PCR-confirmed SARS-CoV-2 infection or an uninfected control (not recorded which).

This clonotype was picked up a small number of times. CDR3 coding DNA: TGTGCCAGCAGTGAGGGCCCTGAAGCTTTCTTT. Translating gives CASSEGPEAFF. The V gene is TRBV2, the J gene TRBJ1-1; D remains ambiguous. Trimming took off 3 bases at V and 6 bases at J, with 5 bases between the two ends. The CDR3 has 11 amino acids. Germline V gene sequence: CDR1 SNHLY, CDR2 FYNNEI.

In its sample, this clonotype was seen a few times. The rearrangement links TRBV29-1 to TRBJ2-5, with TRBD2 matching over 11 bases. Germline V lookup: CDR1 SQVTM, CDR2 ANQGSEA. The CDR3 consists of 16 residues. Trimming at V came to 6 bases and at J to 6 bases, leaving 15 bases not matched to a gene. The CDR3 nucleotides are TGCAGCGTATCGGGTCTACTAGCGGGGGTCCTGCAGACCCAGTACTTC. Protein: CSVSGLLAGVLQTQYF. The whole variable domain, filled in from reference TRBV29-1 and TRBJ2-5, reads SAVISQKPSRDICQRGTSLTIQCQVDSQVTMMFWYRQQPGQSLTLIATANQGSEATYESGFVIDKFPISRPNLTFSTLTVSNMSPEDSSIYLCSVSGLLAGVLQTQYFGPGTRLLVL.

The genes are TRBV5-1 and TRBJ2-2; D ambiguous. V was pared by 5 bases and J by 1 base, with 6 bases between. The CDR3 covers 13 residues. CDR1 is SGHRS, CDR2 YFSETQ, per germline. The CDR3 DNA sequence: TGCGCCAGCAGAGTCAGGAACACCGGGGAGCTGTTTTTT. Translated: CASRVRNTGELFF.

This clonotype was seen many times. The rearrangement uses TRBV3-1 and TRBJ2-7, with 7 positions matching TRBD1. The CDR3 sequence is 14 residues long. Germline V gene sequence: CDR1 LGHDT, CDR2 YNNKEL (reference sequence). Losses at the gene ends were 3 bases for V and 3 bases for J; bases not matched to a gene: 5. The CDR3 DNA is TGTGCCAGCAGCCAGACGACAGGGTTCTACGAGCAGTACTTC. Protein sequence: CASSQTTGFYEQYF.

In its sample, this clonotype was seen many times. The chain joins TRBV28 to TRBJ1-2; weak D call: TRBD1 (5 bases). This CDR3 region has 15 residues. Germline V gives CDR1 MDHEN, CDR2 SYDVKM. V was pared by 3 bases and J by 3 bases, with 14 bases between. The CDR3 sequence: CASSLTGGPYYGYTF. For the CDR3, the DNA is TGTGCCAGCAGTTTGACGGGGGGACCGTACTATGGCTACACCTTC.

The chain combines TRBV27 with TRBJ1-5, with no clear D. Trimming took 6 bases from V and 1 from J, leaving 19 bases between them. The CDR3 is 17 amino acids. Germline V gene sequence: CDR1 MNHEY, CDR2 SMNVEV (reference sequence). CDR3 sequence: CASRRTARGLSNQPQHF. The CDR3 DNA follows: TGTGCCAGCAGACGGACTGCAAGAGGGTTAAGCAATCAGCCCCAGCATTTT.

This clonotype showed up many times. The rearrangement joins TRBV29-1 to TRBJ2-1; TRBD2 agrees at 12 bases. Germline V gene data show CDR1 as SQVTM and CDR2 as ANQGSEA. This CDR3 spans 15 amino acids. The ends lost 0 bases at V and 10 bases at J; junction bases unmatched: 7. CDR3 nucleotides: TGCAGCGTTGAAGATCGGACTAGCGGGGACCGGGAGCAGTTCTTC. Amino acids: CSVEDRTSGDREQFF.

This clonotype was recorded many times. The chain has TRBV11-3 and TRBJ2-2; 8 nucleotides match TRBD2. Germline CDR1 and CDR2: SGHNT and YENEEA. The CDR3 contains 15 residues. Trimming took 2 bases from V and 4 from J; bases not matched to a gene: 3. The CDR3 protein is CASSLRLACTGELFF. In DNA, the CDR3 is TGTGCCAGCAGCTTAAGACTAGCGTGCACCGGGGAGCTGTTTTTT.

The chain couples TRBV20-1 to TRBJ2-7; D might be TRBD1 (6 bases). This CDR3 comprises 15 residues. Between the trimmed V and J ends, which lost 5 bases and 2 bases, there was a span of 19 bases. Germline V gene lookup returns CDR1 DFQATT and CDR2 SNEGSKA (reference sequence). Here the CDR3 DNA reads TGCAGTGCTGGGATCTCAGGGGAGCATACCTACGAGCAGTACTTC. This gives the protein CSAGISGEHTYEQYF.

The rearrangement links TRBV3-1 to TRBJ2-3, with TRBD2 matching 7 bases. CDR3 length: 15 residues. Losses at the gene ends were 0 bases for V and 8 bases for J; bases not matched to a gene: 8. Germline V gene data show CDR1 as LGHDT and CDR2 as YNNKEL (reference sequence). CDR3 coding DNA: TGTGCCAGCAGCCAAGATGAGCGGGGCATAGGTACGCAGTATTTT. Protein product: CASSQDERGIGTQYF.

The chain couples TRBV5-1 to TRBJ2-7, with 7 positions matching TRBD1. Germline V lookup: CDR1 SGHRS, CDR2 YFSETQ. This CDR3 contains 15 residues. J gave up 0 bases and V 4 bases, and 7 bases lay outside the gene matches. This CDR3 reads CASSIRDSSSYEQYF. The CDR3, as DNA: TGCGCCAGCAGCATCCGGGACAGCAGCTCCTACGAGCAGTACTTC.

This clonotype has just a few counts. The chain employs TRBV28 and TRBJ2-2; D is undetermined. The CDR3 spans 11 residues. The germline CDR1 and CDR2 sequences are MDHEN and SYDVKM. V dropped 6 bases and J dropped 12 bases, with 11 bases sitting between them. The CDR3 DNA follows: TGTGCCAGCAGCTCCACCTCGAAGCTGTTTTTT. Amino acid sequence: CASSSTSKLFF.